This is a list of T cell receptor beta chains from one sample in a study of control samples from healthy donors and cancer patients. Generated by immunoSEQ multiplex PCR, the TCRdb table keeps only in-frame clones and is missing some. Found here are 130,000 or so clones, 92% of them singletons; the top ten hold roughly 6%. The sample taken for sequencing was blood. Receptors were obtained from a man aged 18 to 29 in good health. The CDR3 runs from the conserved cysteine through the conserved F or W. The D gene is left open where the match is weak. Clone size is given for some rows only: seen once, a few or many times, or a class if the clone is expanded.

v_call,d_call,clone_size,j_call,cdr3_nt,cdr3_aa
TRBV28,NA,NA,TRBJ2-5,TGTGCCAGCAGCAAGGGAACTAGGCAAGAGACCCAGTACTTC,CASSKGTRQETQYF
TRBV15,TRBD2,NA,TRBJ2-1,TGTGCCACCAGCAGAGAGTTGGCGGGGGACAATGAGCAGTTCTTC,CATSRELAGDNEQFF
TRBV4-1,TRBD1,NA,TRBJ1-1,TGCGCCAGCAGCCCCTCGGACAGGGGTTTGTTGAACACTGAAGCTTTCTTT,CASSPSDRGLLNTEAFF
TRBV20-1,TRBD2,NA,TRBJ2-3,TGCAGTGCGGGGACTAAAGATACGCAGTATTTT,CSAGTKDTQYF
TRBV5-6,NA,NA,TRBJ1-3,TGTGCCAGCAGCTTGACGGTCAGTACTGGAAACACCATATATTTT,CASSLTVSTGNTIYF
TRBV25-1,TRBD1,NA,TRBJ1-2,TGTGCCAGCAGTGTGACAGGGGTGAACTATGGCTACACCTTC,CASSVTGVNYGYTF
TRBV5-1,TRBD1,NA,TRBJ1-3,TGCGCCAGCAGCGAAGGGACAGGGGTCTCTGGAAACACCATATATTTT,CASSEGTGVSGNTIYF
TRBV6-6,NA,NA,TRBJ1-1,TGTGCCAGCACTAGTGGGAGGGAGTTGGGTGAAGCTTTCTTT,CASTSGRELGEAFF
TRBV5-1,NA,NA,TRBJ2-5,TGCGCCAGCAGCACGGGACAACCACAAGAGACCCAGTACTTC,CASSTGQPQETQYF
TRBV4-1,NA,NA,TRBJ1-5,TGCGCCAGCAGCGGGACTTTAAATCAGCCCCAGCATTTT,CASSGTLNQPQHF
TRBV19,NA,NA,TRBJ1-1,TGTGCCAGTAGAAAAACCCAGGCTCTGAACACTGAAGCTTTCTTT,CASRKTQALNTEAFF
TRBV6-2/TRBV6-3,NA,NA,TRBJ2-7,TGTGCCAGCAGTTACTCAAAAGCATGGCGGCTAGCGAACACCTACGAGCAGTACTTC,CASSYSKAWRLANTYEQYF
TRBV6-1,NA,NA,TRBJ1-1,TGTGCCAGCAGTGAAGCGTGGGTCACTGAAGCTTTCTTT,CASSEAWVTEAFF
TRBV19,NA,NA,TRBJ1-5,TGTGCCAGTAGTTCGGGGGGCACCCAGCATTTT,CASSSGGTQHF
TRBV28,TRBD1,NA,TRBJ1-4,TGTGCCAGCAGTTCCGGGACAGGGGTAACTAATGAAAAACTGTTTTTT,CASSSGTGVTNEKLFF
TRBV5-6,NA,NA,TRBJ2-6,TGTGCCAGCAGCTTGGGCAGATCTGGGGCCAACGTCCTGACTTTC,CASSLGRSGANVLTF
TRBV6-5,NA,NA,TRBJ1-5,TGTGCCAGCAGTTACTATAGCAATCAGCCCCAGCATTTT,CASSYYSNQPQHF
TRBV6-1,NA,NA,TRBJ2-5,TGTGCCAGCAGTGAGTACAGGGAAGAGACCCAGTACTTC,CASSEYREETQYF
TRBV2,NA,NA,TRBJ1-2,TGTGCCAGCGGTCAGGTCCCATCTAACTATGGCTACACCTTC,CASGQVPSNYGYTF
TRBV5-1,TRBD1,few,TRBJ1-2,TGCGCCAGCAGCGAGGGACAGGGGGATGGCTACACCTTC,CASSEGQGDGYTF
TRBV3-1/TRBV3-2,TRBD1,NA,TRBJ2-2,TGTGCCAGCAGCCCACGGACAGGGTTCGGGGAGCTGTTTTTT,CASSPRTGFGELFF
TRBV5-1,TRBD2,NA,TRBJ2-3,TGCGCCAGCAGCTTGGTGGGACTAGCGGTAGATACGCAGTATTTT,CASSLVGLAVDTQYF
TRBV5-1,NA,NA,TRBJ1-6,TGCGCCAGCAGCCCCACCCGACAGGCTCTGGATAATTCACCCCTCCACTTT,CASSPTRQALDNSPLHF
TRBV7-9,NA,NA,TRBJ2-1,TGTGCCAGCAGCTACCTAGTACAGGACAATGAGCAGTTCTTC,CASSYLVQDNEQFF
TRBV6-5,NA,NA,TRBJ2-7,TGTGCCAGCAGTTACCACGGGGTTAGGTCCTACGAGCAGTACTTC,CASSYHGVRSYEQYF
TRBV18,TRBD1,NA,TRBJ1-2,TGTGCCAGCTCACCCGGACAGGGTAACTATGGCTACACCTTC,CASSPGQGNYGYTF
TRBV5-1,TRBD2,NA,TRBJ2-7,TGCGCCAGCAGATATATGCGGGAGTTTGGCTCCTACGAGCAGTACTTC,CASRYMREFGSYEQYF
TRBV2,TRBD1,NA,TRBJ1-2,TGTGCCAGCAGTATACAGGGGGCCTACTATGGCTACACCTTC,CASSIQGAYYGYTF
TRBV10-3,NA,NA,TRBJ2-2,TGTGCCATCAAGAGCACCGGGGAGCTGTTTTTT,CAIKSTGELFF
TRBV29-1,NA,NA,TRBJ1-2,TGCAGCGTTGATGGGGTCACAGTCCCTTCTTTC,CSVDGVTVPSF